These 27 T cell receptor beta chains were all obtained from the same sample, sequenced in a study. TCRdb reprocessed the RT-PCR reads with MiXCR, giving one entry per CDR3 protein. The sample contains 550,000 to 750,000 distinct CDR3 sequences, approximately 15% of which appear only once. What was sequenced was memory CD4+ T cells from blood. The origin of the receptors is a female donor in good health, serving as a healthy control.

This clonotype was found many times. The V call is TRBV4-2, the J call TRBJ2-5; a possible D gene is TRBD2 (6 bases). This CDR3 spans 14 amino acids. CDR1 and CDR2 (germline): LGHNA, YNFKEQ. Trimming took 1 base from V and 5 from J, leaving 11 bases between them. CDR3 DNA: TGTGCCAGCAGCCAAGGGGACTTCCCGGAGACCCAGTACTTC. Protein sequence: CASSQGDFPETQYF.

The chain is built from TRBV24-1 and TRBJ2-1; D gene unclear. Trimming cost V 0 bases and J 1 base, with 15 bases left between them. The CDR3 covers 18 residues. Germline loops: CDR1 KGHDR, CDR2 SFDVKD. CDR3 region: CATSDLSGGQESYNEQFF. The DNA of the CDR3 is TGTGCCACCAGTGATTTGTCGGGTGGGCAGGAGTCCTACAATGAGCAGTTCTTC.

CDR3 in DNA: TGTGCCAGCAGCCCAGGACAGGGGCATAGCAATCAGCCCCAGCATTTT. It is translated as CASSPGQGHSNQPQHF. V is TRBV7-9 and J is TRBJ1-5; the match to TRBD1 covers 9 bases. CDR3 size: 16 residues. Germline values: CDR1 SEHNR, CDR2 FQNEAQ (reference sequence). V dropped 5 bases and J dropped 0; count of bases not matched to a gene: 5. Full variable domain (outside the CDR3, taken from reference TRBV7-9 and TRBJ1-5): DTGVSQNPRHKITKRGQNVTFRCDPISEHNRLYWYRQTLGQGPEFLTYFQNEAQLEKSRLLSDRFSAERPKGSFSTLEIQRTEQGDSAMYLCASSPGQGHSNQPQHFGDGTRLSIL.

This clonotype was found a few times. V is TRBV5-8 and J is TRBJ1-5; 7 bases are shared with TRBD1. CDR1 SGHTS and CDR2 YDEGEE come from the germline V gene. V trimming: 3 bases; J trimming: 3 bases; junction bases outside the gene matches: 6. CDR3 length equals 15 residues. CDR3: CASSSTGAPNQPQHF. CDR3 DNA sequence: TGTGCCAGCAGCTCCACAGGGGCTCCCAATCAGCCCCAGCATTTT.

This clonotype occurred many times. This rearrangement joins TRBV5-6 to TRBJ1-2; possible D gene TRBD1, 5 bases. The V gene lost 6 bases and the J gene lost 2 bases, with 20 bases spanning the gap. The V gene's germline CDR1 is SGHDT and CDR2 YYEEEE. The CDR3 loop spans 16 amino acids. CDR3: CASILLRAGMNYGYTF. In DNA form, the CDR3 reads TGTGCCAGCATCCTGCTCAGGGCAGGAATGAACTATGGCTACACCTTC.

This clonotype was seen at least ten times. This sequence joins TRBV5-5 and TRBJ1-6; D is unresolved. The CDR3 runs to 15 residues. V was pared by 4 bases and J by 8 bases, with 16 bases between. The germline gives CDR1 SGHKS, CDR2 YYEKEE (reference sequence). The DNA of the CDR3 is TGTGCCAGCAGCCCTGGCGCCCCGAGGGATTCACCCCTCCACTTT. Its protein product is CASSPGAPRDSPLHF.

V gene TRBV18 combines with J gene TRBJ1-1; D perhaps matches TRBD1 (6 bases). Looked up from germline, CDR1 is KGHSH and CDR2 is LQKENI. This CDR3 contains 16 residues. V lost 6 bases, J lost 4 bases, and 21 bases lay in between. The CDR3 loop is CASSLKSGQGGTEAFF. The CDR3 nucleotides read TGTGCCAGCTCCCTTAAATCGGGGCAAGGGGGCACTGAAGCTTTCTTT.

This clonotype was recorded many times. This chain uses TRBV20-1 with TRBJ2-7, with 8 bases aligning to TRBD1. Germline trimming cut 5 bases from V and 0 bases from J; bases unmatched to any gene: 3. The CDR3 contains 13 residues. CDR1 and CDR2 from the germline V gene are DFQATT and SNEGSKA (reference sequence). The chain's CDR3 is CSAGQGSSYEQYF. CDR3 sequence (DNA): TGCAGTGCTGGACAGGGAAGCTCCTACGAGCAGTACTTC.

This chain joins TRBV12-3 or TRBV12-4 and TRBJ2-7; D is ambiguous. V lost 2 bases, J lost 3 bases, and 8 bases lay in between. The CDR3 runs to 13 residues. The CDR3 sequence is CASSLIENYEQYF. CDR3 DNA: TGTGCCAGCAGTTTAATTGAAAACTACGAGCAGTACTTC.

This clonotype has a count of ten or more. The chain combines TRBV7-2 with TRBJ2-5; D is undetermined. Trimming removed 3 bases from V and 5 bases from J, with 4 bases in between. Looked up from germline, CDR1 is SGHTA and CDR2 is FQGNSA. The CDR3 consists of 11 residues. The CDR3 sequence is CASSLYETQYF. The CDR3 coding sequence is TGTGCCAGCAGCTTGTACGAGACCCAGTACTTC. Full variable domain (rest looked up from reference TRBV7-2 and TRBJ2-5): GAGVSQSPSNKVTEKGKDVELRCDPISGHTALYWYRQSLGQGLEFLIYFQGNSAPDKSGLPSDRFSAERTGGSVSTLTIQRTQQEDSAVYLCASSLYETQYFGPGTRLLVL.

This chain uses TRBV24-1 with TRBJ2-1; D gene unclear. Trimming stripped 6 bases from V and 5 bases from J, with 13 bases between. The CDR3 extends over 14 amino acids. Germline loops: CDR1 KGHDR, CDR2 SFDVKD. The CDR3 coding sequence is TGTGCCACCAGTACATGGACCGTCAACAATGAGCAGTTCTTC. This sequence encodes CATSTWTVNNEQFF.

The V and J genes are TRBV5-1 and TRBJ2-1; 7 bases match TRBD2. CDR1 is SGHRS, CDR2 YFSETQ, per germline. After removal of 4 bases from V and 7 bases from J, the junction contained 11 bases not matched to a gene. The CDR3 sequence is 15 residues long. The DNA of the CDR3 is TGCGCCAGCAGCCCGGGGGGAGGGCGGTATAATGAGCAGTTCTTC. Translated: CASSPGGGRYNEQFF.

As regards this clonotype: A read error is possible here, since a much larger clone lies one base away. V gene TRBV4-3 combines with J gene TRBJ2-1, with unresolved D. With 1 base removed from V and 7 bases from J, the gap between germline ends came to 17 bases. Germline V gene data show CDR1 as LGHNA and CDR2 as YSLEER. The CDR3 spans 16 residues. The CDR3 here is CASSQGWAIGRNEQFF. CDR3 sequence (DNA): TGCGCCAGCAGCCAAGGGTGGGCTATCGGGCGTAATGAGCAGTTCTTC.

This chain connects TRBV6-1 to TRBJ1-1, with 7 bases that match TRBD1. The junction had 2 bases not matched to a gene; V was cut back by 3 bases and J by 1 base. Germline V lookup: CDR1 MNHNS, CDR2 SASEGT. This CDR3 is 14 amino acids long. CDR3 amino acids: CASSERQGNTEAFF. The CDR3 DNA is TGTGCCAGCAGTGAGCGACAGGGGAACACTGAAGCTTTCTTT.

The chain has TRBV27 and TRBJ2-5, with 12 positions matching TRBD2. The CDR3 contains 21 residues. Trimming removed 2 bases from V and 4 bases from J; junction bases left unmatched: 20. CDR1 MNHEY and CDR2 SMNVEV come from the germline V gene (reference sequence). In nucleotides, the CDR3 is TGTGCCAGCAGTTTACTAGCGGGAGGGCCGGGCCTGGGAACCCTAAGAGAGACCCAGTACTTC. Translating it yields CASSLLAGGPGLGTLRETQYF.

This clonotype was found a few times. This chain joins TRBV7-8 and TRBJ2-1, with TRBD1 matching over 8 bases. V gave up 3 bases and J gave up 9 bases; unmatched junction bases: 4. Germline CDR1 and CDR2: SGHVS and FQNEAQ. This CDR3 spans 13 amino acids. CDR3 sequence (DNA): TGTGCCAGCAGCTTTACAGGGGGAGTTGAGCAGTTCTTC. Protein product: CASSFTGGVEQFF.

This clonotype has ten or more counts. The CDR3 loop is CASSSGLATDEQFF. CDR3 DNA sequence: TGCGCCAGCAGCTCCGGACTAGCGACAGATGAGCAGTTCTTC. The chain links TRBV5-1 to TRBJ2-1; 9 bases are a match to TRBD2. After removal of 3 bases from V and 8 bases from J, the junction contained 6 bases not matched to a gene. The CDR3 length is 14 residues. Germline CDR1 SGHRS, CDR2 YFSETQ.

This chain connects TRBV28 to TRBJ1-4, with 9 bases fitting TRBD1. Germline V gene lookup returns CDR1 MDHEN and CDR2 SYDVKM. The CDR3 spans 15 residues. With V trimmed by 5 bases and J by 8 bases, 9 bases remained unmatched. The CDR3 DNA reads TGTGCCAGCAGTCAAATGACAGGGGGGATCGAAAAACTGTTTTTT. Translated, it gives CASSQMTGGIEKLFF.

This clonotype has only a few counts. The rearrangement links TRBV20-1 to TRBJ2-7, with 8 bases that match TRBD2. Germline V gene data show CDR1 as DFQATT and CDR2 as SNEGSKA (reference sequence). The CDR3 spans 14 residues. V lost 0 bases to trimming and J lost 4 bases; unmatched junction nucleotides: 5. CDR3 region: CSARDKREWYEQYF. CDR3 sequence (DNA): TGCAGTGCTAGAGATAAGCGGGAGTGGTACGAGCAGTACTTC.

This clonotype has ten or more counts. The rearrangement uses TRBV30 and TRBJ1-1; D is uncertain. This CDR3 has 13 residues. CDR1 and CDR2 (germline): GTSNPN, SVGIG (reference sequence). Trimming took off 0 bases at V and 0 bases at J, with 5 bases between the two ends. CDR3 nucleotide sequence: TGTGCCTGGAGTGTACGGTTGAACACTGAAGCTTTCTTT. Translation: CAWSVRLNTEAFF.

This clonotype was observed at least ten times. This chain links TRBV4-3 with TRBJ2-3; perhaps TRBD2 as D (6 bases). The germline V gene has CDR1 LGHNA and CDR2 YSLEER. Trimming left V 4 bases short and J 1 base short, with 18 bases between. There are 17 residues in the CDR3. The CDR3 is CASSPLPGIAGTDTQYF. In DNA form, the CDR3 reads TGCGCCAGCAGCCCCCTGCCCGGGATAGCGGGCACAGATACGCAGTATTTT.

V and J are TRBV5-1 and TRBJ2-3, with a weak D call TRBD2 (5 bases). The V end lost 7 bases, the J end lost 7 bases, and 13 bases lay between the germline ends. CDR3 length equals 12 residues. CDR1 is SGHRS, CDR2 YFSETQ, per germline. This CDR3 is CASLAVGNTQYF. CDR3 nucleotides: TGCGCCAGCTTGGCCGTCGGGAATACGCAGTATTTT.

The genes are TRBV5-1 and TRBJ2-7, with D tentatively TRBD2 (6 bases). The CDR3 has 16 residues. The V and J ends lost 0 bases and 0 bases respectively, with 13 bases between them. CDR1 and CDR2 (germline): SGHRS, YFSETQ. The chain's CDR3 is CASSLGRQGGSYEQYF. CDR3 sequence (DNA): TGCGCCAGCAGCTTGGGCCGGCAGGGAGGCTCCTACGAGCAGTACTTC.

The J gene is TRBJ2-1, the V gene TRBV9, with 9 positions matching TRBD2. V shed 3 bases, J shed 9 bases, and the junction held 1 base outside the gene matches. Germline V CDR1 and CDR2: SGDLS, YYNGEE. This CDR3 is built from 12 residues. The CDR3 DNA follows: TGTGCCAGCAGCGCTAGCGGGACTGAGCAGTTCTTC. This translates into CASSASGTEQFF.

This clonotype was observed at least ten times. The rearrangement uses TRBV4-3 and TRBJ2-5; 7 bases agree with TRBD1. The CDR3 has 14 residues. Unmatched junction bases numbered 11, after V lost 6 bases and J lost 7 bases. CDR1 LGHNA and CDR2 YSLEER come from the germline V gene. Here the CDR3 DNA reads TGCGCCAGCAGGCAACGACAGGGTCAGGGGACCCAGTACTTC. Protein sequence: CASRQRQGQGTQYF.

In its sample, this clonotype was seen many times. CDR3 DNA sequence: TGCGCCAGCAGCTTAGTCCCGGGGGTGAATCAGCCCCAGCATTTT. It translates to CASSLVPGVNQPQHF. The V call is TRBV5-1, the J call TRBJ1-5; D might be TRBD1 (5 bases). Trimming took off 2 bases at V and 4 bases at J, with 13 bases between the two ends. This CDR3 region has 15 residues. Germline loops: CDR1 SGHRS, CDR2 YFSETQ.

CDR3: CASSQTSSNNEQFF. CDR3 coding DNA: TGTGCCAGCAGCCAGACCAGTTCTAACAATGAGCAGTTCTTC. The chain carries TRBV7-3 and TRBJ2-1; D not resolved. V was trimmed by 5 bases and J by 5 bases, leaving 13 bases between them. CDR1 and CDR2 (germline): SGHTA, FQGTGA. The CDR3 contains 14 residues.